The present T cell receptor beta chain was sequenced within a study of blood T cell repertoires in COVID-19. For the study at large: Researchers got acute and convalescent COVID-19 samples from the United States, Italy and Spain. T cells, B-cell-depleted T cells, or PBMCs supplied cDNA or gDNA.

Seattle's cohort entered during active infection and was followed longitudinally. Germline-derived CDR1 and CDR2 are SGHTA and FQGNSA. Trimming stripped 4 bases from V and 6 bases from J, with 15 bases between. The CDR3 has 14 residues. Per the original data handling: Counts of nucleated cells, estimated from reference gene primer amplification, were obtained. Sequencing used immunoSEQ multiplex PCR; TCRdb keeps in-frame clones, though not all of them. V, J and clone size were drawn from that table, and D and trimming were deduced from the DNA. The profile shows about 180,000 clones, around 83% of them singletons.

The sample was peripheral blood. This receptor was obtained from a woman in her 70s with COVID-19, enrolled during active disease. The chain carries TRBV7-2 and TRBJ1-2, with D perhaps matching TRBD1 (6 bases). The CDR3 DNA reads as TGTGCCAGCAGCTCTAGTCGGGACAAGCATGGCTACACCTTC. Residues: CASSSSRDKHGYTF.